This passage covers 31 T cell receptor beta chains from one sample sequenced in a study of T cells in Graves' hyperthyroidism and ophthalmopathy. It was RNA transcripts that yielded the amplified TCR beta CDR3 regions. The HTBI primer set drove a first-round RT-PCR of the TCR CDR3. TCRdb called the multiplex PCR reads again in MiXCR, with one record for every CDR3 protein. The data contain some 250,000 distinct CDR3 sequences, about 14% of them singletons. The sequenced material came from blood. These receptors were taken from a woman aged 40-49 years with Graves' hyperthyroidism that later progressed to Graves' ophthalmopathy.

The chain uses TRBV19 and TRBJ2-7; TRBD2 might be the D (6 bases). Germline loops: CDR1 LNHDA, CDR2 SQIVND (reference sequence). Trimming pared 7 bases from V and 4 bases from J, leaving 29 bases between. This CDR3 spans 18 amino acids. CDR3 nucleotide sequence: TGTGCCAGTACCTTGGGCAGGGCGCGGGGAGGACTATCGTACGAGCAGTACTTC. As protein: CASTLGRARGGLSYEQYF.

This clonotype was counted a few times. As DNA, the CDR3 is TGCAGCGTCCACAGGGGGCGCGGTCGGAGCACAGATACGCAGTATTTT. Protein product: CSVHRGRGRSTDTQYF. V usage is TRBV29-1 and J usage is TRBJ2-3, with 9 nucleotides matching TRBD1. This CDR3 is 16 amino acids long. Trimming cost V 6 bases and J 0 bases; bases outside gene matches: 10. The germline gives CDR1 SQVTM, CDR2 ANQGSEA.

The sample holds many counts of this clonotype. The genes are TRBV27 and TRBJ2-2; D unresolved. CDR3 size: 16 residues. V lost 7 bases and J 0 bases, leaving 15 bases between the germline ends. Per the germline V gene, CDR1 is MNHEY and CDR2 is SMNVEV (reference sequence). The CDR3 DNA is TGTGCCAGCAAACTACAGCCTGAATCGAACACCGGGGAGCTGTTTTTT. Protein: CASKLQPESNTGELFF.

This clonotype turned up a few times. This sequence joins TRBV6-6 and TRBJ1-1, with D perhaps TRBD1 (5 bases). CDR3 length: 15 amino acids. CDR1 MNHNY and CDR2 SVGAGI come from the germline V gene (reference sequence). Deletions cut 0 bases from V and 10 bases from J, with 18 bases between. The CDR3 nucleotides read TGTGCCAGCAGTTACTCAAAGCTGGGACTCGGCGGAGCTTTCTTT. Translation gives CASSYSKLGLGGAFF.

The CDR3 DNA sequence: TGCGCCAGCAGCATGCAGGGGGAGGATACCGGGGAGCTGTTTTTT. Its translation is CASSMQGEDTGELFF. The genes are TRBV5-1 and TRBJ2-2; possibly TRBD1 for D (7 bases). Germline-derived CDR1 and CDR2 are SGHRS and YFSETQ. V was trimmed by 4 bases and J by 5 bases, leaving 15 bases between them. This CDR3 spans 15 amino acids.

This clonotype was counted ten times or more. The chain links TRBV20-1 to TRBJ1-2; 8 nucleotides line up with TRBD1. The V and J ends lost 5 bases and 4 bases, in that order; junction bases with no gene match: 6. This CDR3 contains 13 residues. The germline V gene has CDR1 DFQATT and CDR2 SNEGSKA (reference sequence). The CDR3: CSAPPGTGYGYTF. Written as DNA, the CDR3 is TGCAGTGCTCCCCCCGGGACAGGCTATGGCTACACCTTC.

This clonotype came up many times. The chain employs TRBV7-9 and TRBJ2-6; D is undetermined. The CDR3 runs to 21 residues. Germline values: CDR1 SEHNR, CDR2 FQNEAQ (reference sequence). The V and J ends lost 4 bases and 1 base respectively, with 26 bases between them. The CDR3 protein is CASSSAYIVSSTTSGANVLTF. As DNA, the CDR3 is TGTGCCAGCAGCTCAGCATACATAGTCTCCTCCACTACGTCTGGGGCCAACGTCCTGACTTTC.

This clonotype was seen ten or more times. The V and J genes are TRBV20-1 and TRBJ2-7, with TRBD2 identical over 13 bases. This CDR3 comprises 15 residues. Looked up from germline, CDR1 is DFQATT and CDR2 is SNEGSKA (reference sequence). V was pared by 3 bases and J by 5 bases, with 7 bases of the junction left unmatched. CDR3 sequence (DNA): TGCAGTGCTAGTCCACTAGCGGGAGGGCCTCACGAGCAGTACTTC. Amino acid sequence: CSASPLAGGPHEQYF.

The count of this clonotype is one. The chain combines TRBV9 with TRBJ1-3; D perhaps matches TRBD1 (5 bases). V gave up 2 bases and J gave up 2 bases, with 8 bases separating them. Germline V CDR1 and CDR2: SGDLS, YYNGEE. The CDR3 extends over 14 amino acids. The CDR3 DNA follows: TGTGCCAGCAGCGTCAGGGATCCTGGAAACACCATATATTTT. Its protein product is CASSVRDPGNTIYF.

This clonotype has ten or more counts. The rearrangement joins TRBV9 to TRBJ2-7, with 9 bases lining up with TRBD2. Looked up from germline, CDR1 is SGDLS and CDR2 is YYNGEE. This CDR3 is 15 amino acids long. Germline trimming cut 4 bases from V and 5 bases from J; bases unmatched to any gene: 10. The CDR3 bases are TGTGCCAGCAGCATATCGGGACTAGCTTTCGACGAGCAGTACTTC. It yields the protein CASSISGLAFDEQYF.

This clonotype appeared many times. The chain joins TRBV20-1 to TRBJ2-1; 12 bases match TRBD2. The CDR3 has 15 amino acids. The junction had 9 bases not matched to a gene; V was cut back by 6 bases and J by 6 bases. CDR1 is DFQATT and CDR2 is SNEGSKA in the germline V gene (reference sequence). The CDR3 sequence is CSAPLTSGRRNEQFF. The DNA of the CDR3 is TGCAGTGCACCCCTGACTAGCGGGAGACGCAATGAGCAGTTCTTC.

This clonotype was detected many times. The gene calls are TRBV30 and TRBJ2-7; D may match TRBD1 or TRBD2 (5 bases each). Trimming cost V 1 base and J 4 bases, with 17 bases left between them. Per germline, CDR1 GTSNPN and CDR2 SVGIG (reference sequence). The CDR3 length is 15 residues. CDR3 nucleotide sequence: TGTGCCTGGAGTGGTTGGGGGAATCAGTTGTACGAGCAGTACTTC. Protein product: CAWSGWGNQLYEQYF.

This clonotype was observed a few times. V is TRBV20-1 and J is TRBJ1-4, with TRBD1 matching 8 bases. V shed 4 bases and J 5 bases; nucleotides not matched to a gene: 9. Per the germline V gene, CDR1 is DFQATT and CDR2 is SNEGSKA (reference sequence). CDR3 length: 15 residues. The CDR3 loop is CSAIRAGQANEKLFF. CDR3 nucleotides: TGCAGTGCTATTAGAGCGGGACAGGCCAATGAAAAACTGTTTTTT.

In this sample, this clonotype turned up a few times. V is TRBV6-1 and J is TRBJ1-3; 10 bases align to TRBD1. Germline-derived CDR1 and CDR2 are MNHNS and SASEGT. V was pared by 6 bases and J by 7 bases, with 6 bases of the junction left unmatched. The CDR3 has 14 residues. The CDR3 DNA reads as TGTGCCAGCAGCCGGGGACAGGGGATGAACACCATATATTTT. Translating gives CASSRGQGMNTIYF.

The table lists this clonotype with many counts. The chain recombines TRBV7-6 with TRBJ2-6; the D gene is possibly TRBD2 (6 bases). Between the trimmed V and J ends, which lost 2 bases and 1 base, there was a span of 15 bases. The CDR3 has 18 residues. Germline V lookup: CDR1 SGHVS, CDR2 FNYEAQ. The CDR3 spells CASSLRWTGGSGANVLTF. The CDR3 nucleotides read TGTGCCAGCAGCTTAAGGTGGACTGGGGGGTCTGGGGCCAACGTCCTGACTTTC.

This clonotype has a count of ten or more. The chain couples TRBV2 to TRBJ1-6; no firm D call. The CDR3 extends over 17 amino acids. Germline V gene sequence: CDR1 SNHLY, CDR2 FYNNEI. V lost 1 base, J lost 2 bases, and 12 bases lay in between. CDR3 DNA: TGTGCCAGCAGTGAAGGGTTGGGTAGCGCCTATAATTCACCCCTCCACTTT. It encodes CASSEGLGSAYNSPLHF.

This clonotype has at least ten counts. V is TRBV3-1 and J is TRBJ2-5; D gene ambiguous. CDR1 is LGHDT, CDR2 YNNKEL, per germline (reference sequence). The CDR3 has 14 amino acids. The germline V and J ends were trimmed by 0 bases and 2 bases, with 7 bases remaining between them. The CDR3 reads CASSQDGLQETQYF. DNA of the CDR3: TGTGCCAGCAGCCAAGACGGGCTTCAAGAGACCCAGTACTTC.

This clonotype was seen repeatedly, ten times or more. The V and J genes are TRBV10-3 and TRBJ1-4; D possibly corresponds to TRBD1 (6 bases). V shed 4 bases and J shed 3 bases, with 6 bases lying between them. The CDR3 is made up of 13 amino acids. The germline V gene encodes CDR1 ENHRY and CDR2 SYGVKD. This CDR3 reads CAISGTANEKLFF. CDR3 in DNA: TGTGCCATCAGTGGGACAGCTAATGAAAAACTGTTTTTT.

This clonotype was counted many times. The chain carries TRBV6-1 and TRBJ2-7; D might be TRBD2 (8 bases). The V gene's germline CDR1 is MNHNS and CDR2 SASEGT. The V and J ends lost 10 bases and 6 bases respectively, with 31 bases between them. This CDR3 contains 17 residues. CDR3 region: CAILGQEPGLGVFEQYF. The CDR3 nucleotides are TGTGCCATCCTTGGACAGGAACCGGGACTAGGTGTCTTCGAGCAGTACTTC.

Many counts were recorded for this clonotype. The chain combines TRBV9 with TRBJ2-1, with a weak D call TRBD2 (5 bases). Per the germline V gene, CDR1 is SGDLS and CDR2 is YYNGEE. The CDR3 has 15 residues. The V end lost 0 bases, the J end lost 5 bases, and 12 bases lay between the germline ends. CDR3 in DNA: TGTGCCAGCAGCGTAGCTGGGCTAGCCAACAATGAGCAGTTCTTC. Its translation is CASSVAGLANNEQFF.

This clonotype has only one observation. The chain joins TRBV6-1 to TRBJ1-5; tentative D call: TRBD1 (6 bases). V lost 5 bases, J lost 2 bases, and 16 bases lay in between. CDR1 is MNHNS, CDR2 SASEGT, per germline. There are 16 residues in the CDR3. This chain's CDR3 is CASSPRQDRGNQPQHF. Written as DNA, the CDR3 is TGTGCCAGCAGTCCTCGGCAGGACAGAGGCAATCAGCCCCAGCATTTT.

This clonotype was seen at least ten times. The J gene is TRBJ1-6, the V gene TRBV28, with 8 bases matching TRBD1. After removal of 3 bases from V and 9 bases from J, the junction contained 4 bases not matched to a gene. The CDR3 covers 14 residues. Germline lookup yields CDR1 MDHEN and CDR2 SYDVKM. Written as DNA, the CDR3 is TGTGCCAGCAGTTTGACAGGGGCTGCTTCACCCCTCCACTTT. This gives the protein CASSLTGAASPLHF.

This clonotype is termed medium-sized (0.01 to 0.1%). This chain links TRBV28 with TRBJ2-3; TRBD1 agrees at 7 bases. In germline, CDR1 is MDHEN, CDR2 SYDVKM. This CDR3 contains 13 residues. Germline trimming cut 5 bases from V and 4 bases from J; bases unmatched to any gene: 3. CDR3 bases: TGTGCCAGCAGTCCACAGGGGCCAGATACGCAGTATTTT. The encoded protein is CASSPQGPDTQYF.

This clonotype was recorded at least ten times. CDR3 residues: CAWSLNRQEQYF. The CDR3 bases are TGTGCCTGGAGTTTAAACAGACAGGAGCAGTACTTC. J is TRBJ2-7 and V is TRBV30, with D perhaps TRBD1 (5 bases). The CDR3 covers 12 residues. In germline, CDR1 is GTSNPN, CDR2 SVGIG (reference sequence). The V end lost 2 bases, the J end lost 7 bases, and 12 bases lay between the germline ends. Together with reference TRBV30 and TRBJ2-7, the CDR3 gives the full variable domain: SQTIHQWPATLVQPVGSPLSLECTVEGTSNPNLYWYRQAAGRGLQLLFYSVGIGQISSEVPQNLSASRPQDRQFILSSKKLLLSDSGFYLCAWSLNRQEQYFGPGTRLTVT.

This clonotype has a count of ten or more. A much more abundant neighbour one base away suggests this may be a read error. The chain recombines TRBV28 with TRBJ2-3, with D possibly TRBD1 on 6 matching bases. This CDR3 region has 13 residues. Germline values: CDR1 MDHEN, CDR2 SYDVKM. V was cut by 4 bases and J by 1 base, with 6 bases left in between. The CDR3: CASSSGGTDTQYF. CDR3 in DNA: TGTGCCAGCAGTTCAGGGGGCACAGATACGCAGTATTTT.

This clonotype was found many times. The V gene is TRBV20-1, the J gene TRBJ1-2; 7 positions agree with TRBD1. The CDR3 spans 13 residues. Germline V gives CDR1 DFQATT, CDR2 SNEGSKA (reference sequence). With 6 bases clipped from V and 3 bases from J, the junction kept 7 bases outside the gene matches. The CDR3 spells CSAGTASHYGYTF. The CDR3 nucleotides read TGCAGTGCAGGGACAGCCTCTCACTATGGCTACACCTTC.

Ten or more counts support this clonotype. V and J are TRBV19 and TRBJ2-7; 7 nucleotides agree with TRBD2. The CDR3 is 13 residues long. Germline-derived CDR1 and CDR2 are LNHDA and SQIVND (reference sequence). V was pared by 8 bases and J by 0 bases, with 4 bases of the junction left unmatched. Written as DNA, the CDR3 is TGTGCCAGTTGGGGCGGGAGCTCCTACGAGCAGTACTTC. It yields the protein CASWGGSSYEQYF.

This sequence joins TRBV7-3 and TRBJ1-1; D gene ambiguous. Trimming took off 5 bases at V and 1 base at J, with 14 bases between the two ends. Germline CDR1 reads SGHTA; CDR2 reads FQGTGA. This CDR3 region has 15 residues. CDR3 nucleotides: TGTGCCAGCAGCCGACGGGGAGGCGGGAACACTGAAGCTTTCTTT. Its translation: CASSRRGGGNTEAFF.

This clonotype was detected many times. The chain joins TRBV25-1 to TRBJ2-1; tentative D call: TRBD1 (5 bases). From germline, CDR1 is MGHDK and CDR2 SYGVNS. The CDR3 is 13 amino acids. V was shortened by 2 bases and J by 9 bases, with 11 bases between the two germline ends. The CDR3 DNA is TGTGCCAGCAGTGAACCCAGGGTACGTGAGCAGTTCTTC. This encodes CASSEPRVREQFF.

This clonotype was counted many times. The rearrangement links TRBV4-1 to TRBJ1-5; D is perhaps TRBD1 (5 bases). The CDR3 contains 17 residues. Trimming left V 1 base short and J 4 bases short, with 17 bases between. Germline V CDR1 and CDR2: MGHRA, YSYEKL. The CDR3: CASSQASGARANQPQHF. The CDR3 DNA reads TGCGCCAGCAGCCAAGCTTCCGGGGCTAGGGCGAATCAGCCCCAGCATTTT.

This clonotype was detected ten times or more. CDR3 in amino acids: CASSLGGRANTGELFF. CDR3 DNA sequence: TGTGCCAGCAGTTTAGGCGGGAGGGCCAACACCGGGGAGCTGTTTTTT. The chain combines TRBV12-3 or TRBV12-4 with TRBJ2-2; 9 bases are shared with TRBD2. The CDR3 loop spans 16 amino acids. The trim removed 1 base at V and 2 bases at J, leaving 2 bases unmatched.